Listed below are T cell receptor beta chains from one sample, sequenced in a study of cytomegalovirus exposure and HLA in healthy donors. Assay used: immunoSEQ multiplex PCR; TCRdb lists only in-frame clones, some missing. The profile shows roughly 130,000 clones, around four fifths of them singletons. The sequenced material came from PBMCs. Receptor source: a male donor in good health and CMV-seropositive. The CDR3 runs from the conserved cysteine through the conserved F or W.

V: TRBV11-2
J: TRBJ2-7
CDR3: CASSYGTSGLDF

V: TRBV10-2
J: TRBJ1-2
CDR3: CASGGQGANYGYTF

V: TRBV7-9
J: TRBJ2-1
CDR3: CASSLLPNEQFF

V: TRBV6-5
J: TRBJ2-1
CDR3: CASRKRLAGDNEQFF

V: TRBV28
J: TRBJ2-2
CDR3: CASTSPQGNTGELFF

V: TRBV4-3
J: TRBJ2-7
CDR3: CASSRELQGWRYEQYF

V: TRBV7-2
J: TRBJ2-7
CDR3: CASSRSVASYEQYF

V: TRBV6-4
J: TRBJ1-1
CDR3: CASRPQDRQGGNTEAFF

V: TRBV11-2
J: TRBJ2-1
CDR3: CASSLVEDEQFF

V: TRBV7-9
J: TRBJ2-7
CDR3: CASSTTGHRTYEQYF

V: TRBV27
J: TRBJ2-1
CDR3: CASTDSHSYNEQFF

V: TRBV7-3
J: TRBJ1-1
CDR3: CASSPLGGLNTEAFF

V: TRBV5-1
J: TRBJ2-3
CDR3: CASSWDSTDTQYF

V: TRBV29-1
J: TRBJ2-1
CDR3: CSVKLADEQFF

V: TRBV19
J: TRBJ2-7
CDR3: CASSILAGEQYF

V: TRBV10-3
J: TRBJ2-2
CDR3: CAISELTGENTGELFF

V: TRBV28
J: TRBJ2-7
CDR3: CASRTLTSGNSYEQYF

V: TRBV7-2
J: TRBJ2-3
CDR3: CASSLGRNPGTDTQYF

V: TRBV7-9
J: TRBJ1-4
CDR3: CASSSRQGRSEKLFF

V: TRBV7-6
J: TRBJ2-3
CDR3: CASSLVRESTDTQYF

V: TRBV7-2
J: TRBJ1-3
CDR3: CASSPYGSGNTIYF

V: TRBV4-1
J: TRBJ1-2
CDR3: CASSRPGQGGGYTF

V: TRBV7-2
J: TRBJ1-3
CDR3: CASSPLRGSGNTIYF

V: TRBV6-5
J: TRBJ2-5
CDR3: CASSRDRAFYQYF

V: TRBV7-9
J: TRBJ2-5
CDR3: CASSLIRDNFKETQYF

V: TRBV2
J: TRBJ2-5
CDR3: CASSSGTSGRETQYF

V: TRBV9
J: TRBJ2-1
CDR3: CASRAGGGQGNEQFF

V: TRBV20-1
J: TRBJ2-5
CDR3: CSAYVFGEQYF

V: TRBV9
J: TRBJ2-5
CDR3: CASSVGASGRATETQYF

V: TRBV7-2
J: TRBJ1-4
CDR3: CASSPQTGAEEKLFF

V: TRBV11-1
J: TRBJ2-2
CDR3: CASSRRGTSGRAGTGELFF

V: TRBV7-9
J: TRBJ1-3
CDR3: CSSGQGGNTIYF

V: TRBV7-2
J: TRBJ1-1
CDR3: CASSPTRVRNTEAFF

V: TRBV7-3
J: TRBJ2-1
CDR3: CASSLTGTGYNEQFF

V: TRBV28
J: TRBJ2-7
CDR3: CASRVRDRSYEQYF

V: TRBV28
J: TRBJ2-7
CDR3: CASSLRGLGYEQYF

V: TRBV29-1
J: TRBJ2-1
CDR3: CSVAGGRGFDEQFF

V: TRBV2
J: TRBJ2-1
CDR3: CASTEEAGEKINEQFF

V: TRBV11-2
J: TRBJ2-1
CDR3: CASSSITGGPSEQFF

V: TRBV9
J: TRBJ1-2
CDR3: CASSERDRYGYTF

V: TRBV20-1
J: TRBJ1-4
CDR3: CSALLNENLFF

V: TRBV5-4
J: TRBJ2-7
CDR3: CASSSVAGPSYEQYF

V: TRBV21-1
J: TRBJ2-5
CDR3: CASSKAFWGRRSRIGEETQYF

V: TRBV5-4
J: TRBJ2-2
CDR3: CASSSTPGTGELFF

V: TRBV27
J: TRBJ2-5
CDR3: CASRRTGASPTQYF

V: TRBV12-2
J: TRBJ2-2
CDR3: CASPREWVTNTGELFF

V: TRBV29-1
J: TRBJ2-7
CDR3: CSVDGTGGNYEQYF

V: TRBV9
J: TRBJ2-7
CDR3: CASSVGRAGYEQYF

V: TRBV30
J: TRBJ1-1
CDR3: CARQGQMNTEAFF

V: TRBV21-1
J: TRBJ1-1
CDR3: CASSKAEGDGYTEAFF

V: TRBV6-5
J: TRBJ2-7
CDR3: CASSQMWSHEQYF

V: TRBV6-5
J: TRBJ1-3
CDR3: CASSPPGGRGNTIYF